This T cell receptor beta chain emerged from a study of T-cell reconstitution after alpha-beta-depleted transplantation in children. This clonotype was recorded many times. Unique molecular identifiers featured in how the TCRbeta library was prepared. MiXCR was run by TCRdb on the PCR reads, yielding one entry per CDR3 protein. Of hundreds of thousands of distinct CDR3 sequences in the sample, roughly 15% were seen once. Trimming cost V 3 bases and J 8 bases, with 11 bases left between them. CDR3 length equals 13 residues. The sample was PBMCs from the stem cell graft donor, taken from the stem cell graft. The sequence came from a human donor who donated a stem cell graft to a child with acute myeloid leukemia. The rearrangement links TRBV12-3 or TRBV12-4 to TRBJ2-1; tentatively, D is TRBD1 (6 bases). CDR3: CASSFDRSYEQFF. As DNA, the CDR3 is TGTGCCAGCAGTTTTGACAGGTCTTATGAGCAGTTCTTC.